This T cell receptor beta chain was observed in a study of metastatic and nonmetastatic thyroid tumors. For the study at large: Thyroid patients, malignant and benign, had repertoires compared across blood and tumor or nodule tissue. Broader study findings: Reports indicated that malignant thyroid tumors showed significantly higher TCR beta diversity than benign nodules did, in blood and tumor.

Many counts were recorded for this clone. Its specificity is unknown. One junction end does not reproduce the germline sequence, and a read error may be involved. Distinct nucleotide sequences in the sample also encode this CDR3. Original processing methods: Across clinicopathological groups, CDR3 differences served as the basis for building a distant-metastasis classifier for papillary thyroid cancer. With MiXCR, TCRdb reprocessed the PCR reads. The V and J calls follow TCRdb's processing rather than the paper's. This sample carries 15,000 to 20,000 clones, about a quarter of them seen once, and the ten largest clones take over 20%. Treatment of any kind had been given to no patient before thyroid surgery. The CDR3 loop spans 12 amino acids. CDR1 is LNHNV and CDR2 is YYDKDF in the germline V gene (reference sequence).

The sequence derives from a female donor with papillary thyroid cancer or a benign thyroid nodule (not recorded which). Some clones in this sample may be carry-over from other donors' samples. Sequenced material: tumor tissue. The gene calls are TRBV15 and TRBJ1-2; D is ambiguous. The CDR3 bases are TGTGCCACCAGCAGAGTGTCCTATGGCTACACCTTT. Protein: CATSRVSYGYTF.